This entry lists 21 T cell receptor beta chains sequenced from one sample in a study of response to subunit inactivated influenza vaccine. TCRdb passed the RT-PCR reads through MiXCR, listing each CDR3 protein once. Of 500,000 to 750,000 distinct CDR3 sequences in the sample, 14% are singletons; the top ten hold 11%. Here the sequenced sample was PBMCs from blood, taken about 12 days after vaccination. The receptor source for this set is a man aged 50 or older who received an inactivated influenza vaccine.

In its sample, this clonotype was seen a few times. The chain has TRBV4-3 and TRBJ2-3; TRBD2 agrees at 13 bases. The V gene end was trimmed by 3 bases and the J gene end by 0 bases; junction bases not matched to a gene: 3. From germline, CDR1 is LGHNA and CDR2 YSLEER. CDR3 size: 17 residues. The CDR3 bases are TGCGCCAGCAGCCAGGGACTAGCGGGGTCTAGCACAGATACGCAGTATTTT. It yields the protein CASSQGLAGSSTDTQYF.

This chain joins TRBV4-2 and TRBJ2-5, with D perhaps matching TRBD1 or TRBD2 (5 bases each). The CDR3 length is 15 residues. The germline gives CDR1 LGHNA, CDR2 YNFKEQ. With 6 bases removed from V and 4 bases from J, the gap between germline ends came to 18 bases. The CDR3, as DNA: TGTGCCAGCAGTAACACGGGGCTAGTCTCAGAGACCCAGTACTTC. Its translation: CASSNTGLVSETQYF.

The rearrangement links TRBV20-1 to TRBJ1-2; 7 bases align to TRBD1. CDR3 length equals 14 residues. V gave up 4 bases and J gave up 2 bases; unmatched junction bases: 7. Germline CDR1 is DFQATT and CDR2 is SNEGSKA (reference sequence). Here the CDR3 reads CSAKTTGSNYGYTF. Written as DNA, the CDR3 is TGCAGTGCTAAAACGACAGGGTCGAACTATGGCTACACCTTC.

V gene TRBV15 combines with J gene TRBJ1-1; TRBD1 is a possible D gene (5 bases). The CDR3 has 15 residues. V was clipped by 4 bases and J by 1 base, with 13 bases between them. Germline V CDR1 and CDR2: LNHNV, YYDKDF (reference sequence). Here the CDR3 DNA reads TGTGCCACCAGCATAGACCGGAGGGGGAACACTGAAGCTTTCTTT. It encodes CATSIDRRGNTEAFF.

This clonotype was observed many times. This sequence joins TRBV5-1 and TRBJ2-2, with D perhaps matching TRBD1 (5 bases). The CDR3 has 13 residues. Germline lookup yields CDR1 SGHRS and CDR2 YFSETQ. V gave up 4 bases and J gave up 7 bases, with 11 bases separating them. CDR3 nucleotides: TGCGCCAGCAGCAATAGGGGAAACGGGGAGCTGTTTTTT. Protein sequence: CASSNRGNGELFF.

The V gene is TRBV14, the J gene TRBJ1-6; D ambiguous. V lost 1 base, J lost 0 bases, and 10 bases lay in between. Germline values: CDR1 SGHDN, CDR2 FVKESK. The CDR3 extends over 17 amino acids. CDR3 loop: CASSQGTMSSYNSPLHF. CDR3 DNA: TGTGCCAGCAGCCAAGGCACCATGAGCTCCTATAATTCACCCCTCCACTTT.

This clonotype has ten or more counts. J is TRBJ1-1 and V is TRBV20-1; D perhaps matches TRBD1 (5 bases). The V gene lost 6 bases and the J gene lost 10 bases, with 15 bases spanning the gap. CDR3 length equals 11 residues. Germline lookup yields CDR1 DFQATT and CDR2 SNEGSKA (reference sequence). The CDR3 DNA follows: TGCAGTGCCCCATCATGGGGGGTAGCTTTCTTT. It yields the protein CSAPSWGVAFF.

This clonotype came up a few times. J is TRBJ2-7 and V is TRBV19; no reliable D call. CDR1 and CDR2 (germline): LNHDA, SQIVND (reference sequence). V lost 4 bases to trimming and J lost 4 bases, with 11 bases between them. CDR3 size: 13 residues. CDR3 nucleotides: TGTGCCAGTAGTAATCATAAGTTTTACGAGCAGTACTTC. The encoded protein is CASSNHKFYEQYF.

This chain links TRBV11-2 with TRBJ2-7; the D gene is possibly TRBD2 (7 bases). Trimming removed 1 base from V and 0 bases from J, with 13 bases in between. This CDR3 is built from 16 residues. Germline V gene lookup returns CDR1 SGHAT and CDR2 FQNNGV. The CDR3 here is CASSLGGGALSYEQYF. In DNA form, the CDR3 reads TGTGCCAGCAGCTTAGGTGGGGGGGCCCTCTCCTACGAGCAGTACTTC.

CDR3 protein: CASSPPPGLDTQYF. The CDR3 DNA reads as TGTGCCAGCAGTCCTCCACCGGGGTTAGATACGCAGTATTTT. The chain combines TRBV28 with TRBJ2-3; a weak D match, TRBD2 (5 bases). The V and J ends lost 5 bases and 5 bases respectively, with 14 bases between them. Germline V gives CDR1 MDHEN, CDR2 SYDVKM. The CDR3 is 14 amino acids.

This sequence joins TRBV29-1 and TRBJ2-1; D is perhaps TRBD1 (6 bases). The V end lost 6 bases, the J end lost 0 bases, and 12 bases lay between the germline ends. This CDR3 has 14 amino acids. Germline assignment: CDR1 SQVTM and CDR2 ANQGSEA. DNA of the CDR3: TGCAGCGTACCTAGGGGGTACTCCTACAATGAGCAGTTCTTC. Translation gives CSVPRGYSYNEQFF.

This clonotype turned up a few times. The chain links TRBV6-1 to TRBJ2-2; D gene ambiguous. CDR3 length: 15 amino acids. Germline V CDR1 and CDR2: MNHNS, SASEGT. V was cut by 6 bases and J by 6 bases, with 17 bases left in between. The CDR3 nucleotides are TGTGCCAGCAGCCCCCCTGGGGTATTCGCCGGGGAGCTGTTTTTT. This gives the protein CASSPPGVFAGELFF.

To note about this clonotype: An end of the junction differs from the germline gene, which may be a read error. This CDR3 is CASSNSYGTDSYEQYF. DNA of the CDR3: TGTGCCAGCAGTAACTCGTACGGGACAGACTCCTACGAGCAGTACTTC. J is TRBJ2-7 and V is TRBV6-2 or TRBV6-3; 7 bases match TRBD1. The CDR3 contains 16 residues. Germline CDR1 MNHEY, CDR2 SVGEGT.

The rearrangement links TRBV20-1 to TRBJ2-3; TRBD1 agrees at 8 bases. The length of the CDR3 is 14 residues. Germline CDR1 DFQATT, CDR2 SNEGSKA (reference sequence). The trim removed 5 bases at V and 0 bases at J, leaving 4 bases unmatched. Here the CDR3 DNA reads TGCAGTGCTGCGCGACAGGGGAGCACAGATACGCAGTATTTT. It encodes CSAARQGSTDTQYF.

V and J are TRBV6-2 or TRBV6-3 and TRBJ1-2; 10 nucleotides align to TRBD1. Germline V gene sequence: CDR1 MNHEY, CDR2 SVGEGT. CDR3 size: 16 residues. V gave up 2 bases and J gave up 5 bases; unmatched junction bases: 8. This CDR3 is CASSYPGTGDWYGYTF. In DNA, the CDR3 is TGTGCCAGCAGTTACCCCGGGACAGGGGATTGGTATGGCTACACCTTC.

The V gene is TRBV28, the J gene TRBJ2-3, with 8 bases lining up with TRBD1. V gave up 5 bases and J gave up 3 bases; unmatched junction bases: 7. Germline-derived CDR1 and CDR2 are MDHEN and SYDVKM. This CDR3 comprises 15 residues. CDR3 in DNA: TGTGCCAGCAGTCCCGCCGGGACAGGAACAGATACGCAGTATTTT. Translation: CASSPAGTGTDTQYF.

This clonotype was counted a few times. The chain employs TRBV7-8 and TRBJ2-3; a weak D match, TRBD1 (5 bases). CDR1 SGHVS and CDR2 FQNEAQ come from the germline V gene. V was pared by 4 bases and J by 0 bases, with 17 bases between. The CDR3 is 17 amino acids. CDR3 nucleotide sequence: TGTGCCAGCAGCTCCCGTGTTGGTGGGGCTAGCACAGATACGCAGTATTTT. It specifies CASSSRVGGASTDTQYF.

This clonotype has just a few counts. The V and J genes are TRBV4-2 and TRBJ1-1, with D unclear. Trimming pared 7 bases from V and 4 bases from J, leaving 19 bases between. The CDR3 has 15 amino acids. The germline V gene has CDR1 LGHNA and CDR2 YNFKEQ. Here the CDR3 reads CASTPRAGLSTEAFF. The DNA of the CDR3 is TGTGCCAGCACCCCCCGGGCAGGACTTAGCACTGAAGCTTTCTTT.

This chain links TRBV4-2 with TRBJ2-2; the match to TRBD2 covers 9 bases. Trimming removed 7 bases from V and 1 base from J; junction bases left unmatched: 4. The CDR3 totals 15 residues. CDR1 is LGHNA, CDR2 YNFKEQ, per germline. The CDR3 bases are TGTGCCAGCAACAGACTAGCGGAGAACACCGGGGAGCTGTTTTTT. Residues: CASNRLAENTGELFF.

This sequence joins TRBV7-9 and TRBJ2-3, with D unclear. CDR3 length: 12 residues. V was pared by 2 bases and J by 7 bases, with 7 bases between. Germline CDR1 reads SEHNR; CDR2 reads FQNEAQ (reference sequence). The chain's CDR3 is CASSLKEHTQYF. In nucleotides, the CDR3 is TGTGCCAGCAGCTTAAAGGAACATACGCAGTATTTT.

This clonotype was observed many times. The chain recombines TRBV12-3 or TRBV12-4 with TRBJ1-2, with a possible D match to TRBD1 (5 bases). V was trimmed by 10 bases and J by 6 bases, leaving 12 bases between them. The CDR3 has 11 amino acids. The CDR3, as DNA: TGTGCCAATCTGGGGGACCATGGCTACACCTTC. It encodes CANLGDHGYTF.